This is a list of T cell receptor beta chains from one sample in a study of prognosis after radiotherapy for stage I lung cancer. TCRdb reanalysed the multiplex PCR reads using MiXCR and keeps one entry per CDR3 protein. Among around 16,000 distinct CDR3 sequences listed, approximately 15% were seen once. Sequenced here: PBMCs, sampled before or after stereotactic body radiation therapy (not recorded which). The receptor set was obtained from a donor older than 45 with non-small cell lung cancer. Both conserved end residues are part of each CDR3. Each record gives: D gene, J gene, clone size, V gene, CDR3 DNA, CDR3 protein. D genes are given only for firm matches. Clone size appears in some rows only: once, few, many, or a class for an expanded clone.

d_call: TRBD2; j_call: TRBJ2-3; clone_size: many; v_call: TRBV18; cdr3_nt: TGTGCCAGCTCACCACGACAGCGGGGAGAAACAGATACGCAGTATTTT; cdr3_aa: CASSPRQRGETDTQYF
d_call: -; j_call: TRBJ2-6; clone_size: -; v_call: TRBV30; cdr3_nt: TGTGCCTGCTCGGAGGGGGCTGGGGCCAACGTCCTGACTTTC; cdr3_aa: CACSEGAGANVLTF
d_call: -; j_call: TRBJ2-3; clone_size: medium-sized; v_call: TRBV20-1; cdr3_nt: TGCAGTGCCCTCGGGCTTCCAGATACGCAGTATTTT; cdr3_aa: CSALGLPDTQYF
d_call: -; j_call: TRBJ2-3; clone_size: medium-sized; v_call: TRBV11-2; cdr3_nt: TGTGCCAGCAGCTTAGATGGGGGCACAGATACGCAGTATTTT; cdr3_aa: CASSLDGGTDTQYF
d_call: TRBD1; j_call: TRBJ1-5; clone_size: many; v_call: TRBV28; cdr3_nt: TGTGCCACCCGCCGGGGACAGGGCGGCCAGCCCCAGCATTTT; cdr3_aa: CATRRGQGGQPQHF
d_call: TRBD2; j_call: TRBJ2-7; clone_size: -; v_call: TRBV7-6; cdr3_nt: TGTGCCAGCAGCTTCCTCGGGACTAGCGGGTTTCCGAGCTCCTACGAGCAGTACTTC; cdr3_aa: CASSFLGTSGFPSSYEQYF
d_call: -; j_call: TRBJ1-5; clone_size: many; v_call: TRBV6-1; cdr3_nt: TGTGCCAGCAGTGACCTCGGACGGATCAATCAGCCCCAGCATTTT; cdr3_aa: CASSDLGRINQPQHF
d_call: TRBD1; j_call: TRBJ2-3; clone_size: many; v_call: TRBV12-3/TRBV12-4; cdr3_nt: TGTGCCAGCAGCTATCAGGGGGCCGCAGATACGCAGTATTTT; cdr3_aa: CASSYQGAADTQYF
d_call: -; j_call: TRBJ1-3; clone_size: many; v_call: TRBV19; cdr3_nt: TGTGCCAGTAGTATCAGCCGTTTTAGCTCTGGAAACACCATATATTTT; cdr3_aa: CASSISRFSSGNTIYF
d_call: -; j_call: TRBJ1-1; clone_size: many; v_call: TRBV15; cdr3_nt: TGTGCCACCAGCCCTAGGGGGTACACTGAAGCTTTCTTT; cdr3_aa: CATSPRGYTEAFF
d_call: -; j_call: TRBJ2-5; clone_size: -; v_call: TRBV27; cdr3_nt: TGTGCCAGCAGTTTATCCGGTCTCCCCCAAGAGACCCAGTACTTC; cdr3_aa: CASSLSGLPQETQYF
d_call: TRBD1; j_call: TRBJ1-4; clone_size: many; v_call: TRBV4-3; cdr3_nt: TGCGCCAGCAGCCAAGGCGGGACAGACGAAAAACTGTTTTTT; cdr3_aa: CASSQGGTDEKLFF
d_call: -; j_call: TRBJ1-2; clone_size: many; v_call: TRBV24-1; cdr3_nt: TGTGCCACCAGTGATTACCGGAACTATGGCTACACCTTC; cdr3_aa: CATSDYRNYGYTF
d_call: -; j_call: TRBJ1-2; clone_size: -; v_call: TRBV13; cdr3_nt: TGTGCCAGCAGCTTAGGCCCCGGACGAAGTAAGAATGGCTACACCTTC; cdr3_aa: CASSLGPGRSKNGYTF
d_call: -; j_call: TRBJ2-2; clone_size: many; v_call: TRBV6-4; cdr3_nt: TGTGCCAGCAGGAGGGACGGGAGGAACACCGGGGAGCTGTTTTTT; cdr3_aa: CASRRDGRNTGELFF
d_call: TRBD2; j_call: TRBJ2-7; clone_size: once; v_call: TRBV7-6; cdr3_nt: TGTGCCAGTAGCTCCACTCGGCCGCCGGGACTAGGAGGGTACGAGCAGTACTTC; cdr3_aa: CASSSTRPPGLGGYEQYF
d_call: -; j_call: TRBJ2-3; clone_size: many; v_call: TRBV9; cdr3_nt: TGTGCCAGCAGCTGGCCTTTGGGCGGGAGCACAGATACGCAGTATTTT; cdr3_aa: CASSWPLGGSTDTQYF
d_call: TRBD2; j_call: TRBJ2-5; clone_size: many; v_call: TRBV11-2; cdr3_nt: TGTGCCAGCAGCCCCGGGACTAGCGGCGGAGGGGCCCAGTACTTC; cdr3_aa: CASSPGTSGGGAQYF
d_call: -; j_call: TRBJ2-3; clone_size: many; v_call: TRBV19; cdr3_nt: TGTGCCAGTAGTATTCGGGACTTGCGGGATACGCAGTATTTT; cdr3_aa: CASSIRDLRDTQYF
d_call: TRBD1; j_call: TRBJ1-3; clone_size: many; v_call: TRBV6-1; cdr3_nt: TGTGCCACCGACAGGGGGCAAGCCGGAAACACCATATATTTT; cdr3_aa: CATDRGQAGNTIYF
d_call: -; j_call: TRBJ2-1; clone_size: many; v_call: TRBV20-1; cdr3_nt: TGCAGTGCTAGATTGACAGGGCGGGGTGGGGAGCAGTTCTTC; cdr3_aa: CSARLTGRGGEQFF
d_call: -; j_call: TRBJ1-1; clone_size: many; v_call: TRBV7-9; cdr3_nt: TGTGCCAGCAGCTTACGGGCGGAAGGGGACCTTGAAGCTTTCTTT; cdr3_aa: CASSLRAEGDLEAFF
d_call: TRBD2; j_call: TRBJ2-7; clone_size: medium-sized; v_call: TRBV7-9; cdr3_nt: TGTGCCAGCAGGACTAGCGGCCAGTACGAGCAGTACTTC; cdr3_aa: CASRTSGQYEQYF
d_call: -; j_call: TRBJ1-2; clone_size: many; v_call: TRBV2; cdr3_nt: TGTGCCGCAAAAGCGGCCCTGGGGGGCTACACCTTC; cdr3_aa: CAAKAALGGYTF
d_call: -; j_call: TRBJ2-7; clone_size: many; v_call: TRBV7-9; cdr3_nt: TGTGCCAGCAGCTCCTCTAGCAGTCCCTACGAGCAGTACTTC; cdr3_aa: CASSSSSSPYEQYF
d_call: -; j_call: TRBJ2-2; clone_size: many; v_call: TRBV19; cdr3_nt: TGTGCCAGTAGTGTAGTTGGCTGGGGACGGGAGACCGGGGAGCTGTTTTTT; cdr3_aa: CASSVVGWGRETGELFF
d_call: TRBD2; j_call: TRBJ2-3; clone_size: medium-sized; v_call: TRBV20-1; cdr3_nt: TGCAGTGCTAGAGAACGTCTAGCGGGAGGTTTTGCCAGCACAGATACGCAGTATTTT; cdr3_aa: CSARERLAGGFASTDTQYF
d_call: TRBD1; j_call: TRBJ2-2; clone_size: many; v_call: TRBV19; cdr3_nt: TGTGCCAGTATGCCGGGACAGGGCAACACCGGGGAGCTGTTTTTT; cdr3_aa: CASMPGQGNTGELFF
d_call: -; j_call: TRBJ2-7; clone_size: many; v_call: TRBV3-1; cdr3_nt: TGTGCCAGCAGCCTTGCGAGTGGGAAGCACTACGAGCAGTACTTC; cdr3_aa: CASSLASGKHYEQYF
d_call: -; j_call: TRBJ2-7; clone_size: medium-sized; v_call: TRBV2; cdr3_nt: TGTGCCAGCAGATTGACCTACGAGCAGTACTTC; cdr3_aa: CASRLTYEQYF
d_call: TRBD1; j_call: TRBJ2-2; clone_size: many; v_call: TRBV9; cdr3_nt: TGTGCCAGCAGCGTAGACGGGACAGGGGGCGACACCGGGGAGCTGTTTTTT; cdr3_aa: CASSVDGTGGDTGELFF
d_call: -; j_call: TRBJ1-1; clone_size: -; v_call: TRBV25-1; cdr3_nt: TGTGCCAGCAGCAAAGATTGGAGGGGCTGTGGCACTGAAGCTTTCTTT; cdr3_aa: CASSKDWRGCGTEAFF
d_call: -; j_call: TRBJ2-2; clone_size: medium-sized; v_call: TRBV12-3/TRBV12-4; cdr3_nt: TGTGCCAGCAGCCTGACAGATCCGTCGAACACCGGGGAGCTGTTTTTT; cdr3_aa: CASSLTDPSNTGELFF
d_call: -; j_call: TRBJ2-2; clone_size: many; v_call: TRBV7-7; cdr3_nt: TGTGCCAGCAGCAGCACGAACACCGGGGAGCTGTTTTTT; cdr3_aa: CASSSTNTGELFF
d_call: -; j_call: TRBJ1-1; clone_size: many; v_call: TRBV30; cdr3_nt: TGTGCCTGGACCTTTGACAGGACTTACACTGAAGCTTTCTTT; cdr3_aa: CAWTFDRTYTEAFF
d_call: -; j_call: TRBJ2-5; clone_size: many; v_call: TRBV19; cdr3_nt: TGTGCCAGTAGTATAGCTTCCGGGTGGGAGACCCAGTACTTC; cdr3_aa: CASSIASGWETQYF
d_call: TRBD1; j_call: TRBJ2-1; clone_size: -; v_call: TRBV9; cdr3_nt: TGTGCCAGCAGTGTAGACAGGGGGAGTTACAATGAGCCGTTCTTC; cdr3_aa: CASSVDRGSYNEPFF
d_call: -; j_call: TRBJ2-7; clone_size: many; v_call: TRBV7-3; cdr3_nt: TGTGCCAGCAGCTTTAAAGGTGGGGGTGGCCACGAGCAGTACTTC; cdr3_aa: CASSFKGGGGHEQYF
d_call: -; j_call: TRBJ1-2; clone_size: -; v_call: TRBV20-1; cdr3_nt: TGCAGTGCTAGAGAGGGTAGGGGAAGGTATGGCTACACCTTC; cdr3_aa: CSAREGRGRYGYTF
d_call: -; j_call: TRBJ2-1; clone_size: medium-sized; v_call: TRBV6-1; cdr3_nt: TGTGCCAGCAGTGCGTCGGACAGTTACAATGAGCAGTTCTTC; cdr3_aa: CASSASDSYNEQFF
d_call: TRBD2; j_call: TRBJ2-7; clone_size: -; v_call: TRBV11-2; cdr3_nt: TGTGCCAGCAGCTTATTTGGGACTAGCGGAACCTACGAGCAGTACTTC; cdr3_aa: CASSLFGTSGTYEQYF